The 2 T cell receptor beta chains reported below all come from one sample, sequenced in a study of T-cell reconstitution after alpha-beta-depleted transplantation in children. TCRbeta library preparation incorporated unique molecular identifiers. TCRdb reprocessed the PCR reads with MiXCR, giving one entry per CDR3 protein. This table holds about 270,000 distinct CDR3 sequences, approximately 9.6% found once. The specimen comprised PBMCs from the stem cell graft donor, sampled from the stem cell graft. These receptors all stem from a human donor who donated a stem cell graft to a child with SCID.

This clonotype was seen at least ten times. The chain carries TRBV20-1 and TRBJ1-1; 7 positions agree with TRBD1. The CDR3 is made up of 15 amino acids. Unmatched junction bases numbered 9, after V lost 1 base and J lost 4 bases. The germline CDR1 and CDR2 sequences are DFQATT and SNEGSKA (reference sequence). CDR3 nucleotide sequence: TGCAGTGCTAGAGTAACAGGGGAAAAGGTCACTGAAGCTTTCTTT. This sequence encodes CSARVTGEKVTEAFF.

The chain combines TRBV6-6 with TRBJ1-5; TRBD1 is a possible D gene (6 bases). The germline V gene encodes CDR1 MNHNY and CDR2 SVGAGI (reference sequence). The V gene lost 5 bases and the J gene lost 5 bases, with 10 bases spanning the gap. The CDR3 runs 13 residues. The CDR3 sequence: CASSATGDQPQHF. In DNA form, the CDR3 reads TGTGCCAGCAGTGCGACAGGCGATCAGCCCCAGCATTTT.